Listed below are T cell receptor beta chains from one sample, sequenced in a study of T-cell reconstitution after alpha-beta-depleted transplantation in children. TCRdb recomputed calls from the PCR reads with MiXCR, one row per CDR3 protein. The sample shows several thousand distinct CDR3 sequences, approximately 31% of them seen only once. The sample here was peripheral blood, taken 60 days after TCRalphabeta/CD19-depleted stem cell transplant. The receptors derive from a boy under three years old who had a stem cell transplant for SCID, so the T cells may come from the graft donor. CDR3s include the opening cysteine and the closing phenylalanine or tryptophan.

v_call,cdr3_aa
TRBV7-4,CASSPISRGGTSLLIPYEQYF
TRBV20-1,CSARSNEQFF
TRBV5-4,CASSPIGGRTDTQYF
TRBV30,CAWASYGYTF
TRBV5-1,CASSLGTRTDTQYF
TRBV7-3,CASSLTGRGFSNTGELFF
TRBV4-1,CASSQGRTTGSGEQYF
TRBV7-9,CASSLPPGASTF
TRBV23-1,CASSLGMYQETQYF
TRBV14,CASSPRGDQETQYF
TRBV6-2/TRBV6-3,CASSYSSQRDNEQFF
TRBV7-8,CASSLAPSRATGELFF
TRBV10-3,CAISESVGSNQPQHF
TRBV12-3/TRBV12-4,CASSGRDRTEAFF
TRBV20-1,CSASGHSYEQYF
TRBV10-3,CAYAQETYYEQYF
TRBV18,CASSLQGGVQPQHF
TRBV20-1,CSAPRGGAGNTIYF
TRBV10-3,CAITPRPTGTEAFF
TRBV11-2,CASSFGQGRTTDTQYF
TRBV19,CASRSGPRNQPQHF
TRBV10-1,CASPDGLLMNTEAFF
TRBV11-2,CASSLGRTGRSTNEKLFF
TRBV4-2,CASSQDFGQNTGELFF
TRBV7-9,CASSLRTGFNEKLFF
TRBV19,CASSTLAASSYEQYF
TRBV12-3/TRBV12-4,CASISRGGQANTDTQYF
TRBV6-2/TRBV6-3,CASSYSLSGGTSYNEQFF
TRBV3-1,CASSQGTPGTQYF
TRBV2,CASNDRASGEQFF
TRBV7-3,CASSFPGPNQPQHF
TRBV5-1,CASSLAASSGGTTYEQYF
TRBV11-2,CASSLVVTENRSCESYEQYF
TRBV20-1,CSAEPGLGTDTQYF
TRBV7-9,CASSSNYF
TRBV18,CASSPQRGNEQFF
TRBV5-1,CASSSQRQRSYEQYF
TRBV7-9,CASSLGQGETEAFF
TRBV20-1,CSARGGGGPSSYNEQFF
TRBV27,CASSLLGDSTDTQYF
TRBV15,CATSRTGATNQPQHF
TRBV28,CASSSLGRETQYF
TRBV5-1,CASSLWALNTEAFF
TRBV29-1,CSVVGLAGGAEQYF
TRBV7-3,CASSYRRSTDRGNTGELFF
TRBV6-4,CASSTSGGPEDEQFF
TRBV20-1,CSARAPWDEQFF
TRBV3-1,CASSHMMTGQETQYF
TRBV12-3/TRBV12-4,CASSIAGDEQFF
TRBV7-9,CASSLMERGYEQYF
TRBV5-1,CASSPTPTGTGVGYQPQHF
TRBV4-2,CARSRGDLCLEAFF
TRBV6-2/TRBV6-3,CASSYSSGNTIYF
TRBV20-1,CSAKGLAGGTGELFF